This T cell receptor beta chain emerged from a study of cytomegalovirus exposure and HLA in healthy donors. The germline CDR1 and CDR2 sequences are MNHEY and SMNVEV (reference sequence). The CDR3 runs to 13 residues. Trimming took 6 bases from V and 1 from J, leaving 10 bases between them. Turning to this clone: Its antigen is as yet unknown.

Overall study findings and caveats: Later on, an analysis found that several of the most significant clusters appeared to be linked to common viral pathogens, which included parvovirus B19. CMV serostatus stood as the only immune exposure information on hand. Altogether, more than 150 TCR beta chains were recorded as cytomegalovirus-associated.

Both 60 Vbeta primers and 13 Jbeta primers went into the PCR. The assay was immunoSEQ multiplex PCR, and TCRdb's table has in-frame clones only and misses some. The sample holds 140,000 to 150,000 clones; around four fifths are singletons and the top ten take less than 2.5%. The chain is built from TRBV27 and TRBJ2-7, with D perhaps TRBD1 (6 bases). Sequenced sample: PBMCs. The TCR originated in a boy aged 2 to 10 in good health and CMV-seronegative. CDR3 DNA sequence: TGTGCCAGCAGGGGCAGGGGATCCTACGAGCAGTACTTC. Its protein is CASRGRGSYEQYF.